The source of this TCR beta chain is a study of T cell responses to AZD1222 COVID-19 vaccine. This clone was recorded once. Its matching antigen is unknown. Profiling relied on immunoSEQ multiplex PCR, and the TCRdb table lists in-frame clones only, not all of them. The sample contains 86,000 or so clones, around 84% of which appear only once. Study-wide results and limits: Spike-specific TCR breadth and depth went up after people got two AZD1222 doses. Reportedly, close to half of spike-specific TCRs are directed against unmutated variant regions. Seropositive status at baseline applied to only five to seven AZD1222 recipients.

The CDR3 runs 17 residues. Germline trimming cut 2 bases from V and 5 bases from J; bases unmatched to any gene: 11. Germline lookup yields CDR1 SGHDN and CDR2 FVKESK. Specimen: peripheral blood, collected 28 days after the second AZD1222 dose. The chain links TRBV14 to TRBJ2-2; 7 bases fit TRBD2. This sequence originates from an adult who received the AZD1222 COVID-19 vaccine. The CDR3 reads CASSQKGSGMGTGELFF. In DNA, the CDR3 is TGTGCCAGCAGCCAAAAGGGGAGCGGGATGGGGACCGGGGAGCTGTTTTTT.